The clone carrying this TCR beta chain was observed at least ten times. These data originate in a study of metastatic and nonmetastatic thyroid tumors. Each patient went into thyroid surgery without having received any treatment. TCRdb re-called the PCR reads via MiXCR. The sample holds 15,000 or so clones, roughly 13% seen once. The sequenced material came from blood. This TCR derives from a female donor with papillary thyroid cancer or a benign thyroid nodule (not recorded which). Some clones in this sample may be carry-over from other donors' samples.

CDR3 in DNA: TGTGCCAGCAGTCCACCGGGACAGGCCTCTGGAAACACCATATATTTT. Translation: CASSPPGQASGNTIYF. This chain connects TRBV11-1 to TRBJ1-3; 8 bases agree with TRBD1. This CDR3 region has 16 residues. V shed 6 bases and J 0 bases; nucleotides not matched to a gene: 7. CDR1 and CDR2 from the germline V gene are SGHAT and FQDESV (reference sequence).